Below, 16 T cell receptor beta chains from the same sample are listed, as sequenced in a study of T cell responses to AZD1222 COVID-19 vaccine. The assay was immunoSEQ multiplex PCR, and TCRdb's table has in-frame clones only and misses some. The data show approximately 110,000 clones, roughly nine tenths seen once. Source: peripheral blood, taken on day 0 of AZD1222 vaccination. All receptors derive from an adult in good health.

The chain couples TRBV27 to TRBJ2-7; 9 bases align to TRBD2. Germline trimming cut 1 base from V and 2 bases from J; bases unmatched to any gene: 9. Germline assignment: CDR1 MNHEY and CDR2 SMNVEV (reference sequence). The CDR3 consists of 17 residues. The CDR3 is CASSLYGGLAGTYEQYF. CDR3 DNA: TGTGCCAGCAGTTTATACGGGGGGCTAGCGGGAACCTACGAGCAGTACTTC.

The chain links TRBV10-3 to TRBJ2-2; 11 bases match TRBD1. The germline V gene has CDR1 ENHRY and CDR2 SYGVKD. This CDR3 region has 14 residues. The ends lost 8 bases at V and 9 bases at J; junction bases unmatched: 8. The chain's CDR3 is CAISGTGGTRELFF. The CDR3 DNA follows: TGTGCCATCTCCGGGACAGGGGGTACGAGGGAGCTGTTTTTT.

V is TRBV29-1 and J is TRBJ2-5, with D unresolved. Trimming left V 6 bases short and J 5 bases short, with 13 bases between. In germline, CDR1 is SQVTM, CDR2 ANQGSEA. The length of the CDR3 is 12 residues. The CDR3 bases are TGCAGCGTCCTACGATACGGGGAGACCCAGTACTTC. This sequence encodes CSVLRYGETQYF.

This clone came up once. This sequence joins TRBV7-6 and TRBJ2-3; D may be TRBD2 (6 bases). Trimming took off 4 bases at V and 4 bases at J, with 21 bases between the two ends. Germline-derived CDR1 and CDR2 are SGHVS and FNYEAQ. CDR3 length: 17 residues. CDR3 coding DNA: TGTGCCAGCAGCTCCCTGGACGGAGGGTTGTATGCAGATACGCAGTATTTT. Translated, it gives CASSSLDGGLYADTQYF.

This chain joins TRBV5-1 and TRBJ2-2; TRBD1 matches 8 bases. The CDR3 consists of 18 residues. Germline values: CDR1 SGHRS, CDR2 YFSETQ. The V and J ends lost 0 bases and 0 bases, in that order; junction bases with no gene match: 7. The CDR3 spells CASSLAPRGRSNTGELFF. Here the CDR3 DNA reads TGCGCCAGCAGCTTGGCCCCCAGGGGGCGTTCGAACACCGGGGAGCTGTTTTTT.

The chain links TRBV7-6 to TRBJ2-1; TRBD1 agrees at 7 bases. The CDR3 loop spans 17 amino acids. V shed 5 bases, J shed 1 base, and the junction held 11 bases outside the gene matches. The germline V gene has CDR1 SGHVS and CDR2 FNYEAQ. CDR3 protein: CASSPATGAGSYNEQFF. CDR3 nucleotides: TGTGCCAGCAGCCCGGCTACAGGGGCCGGATCCTACAATGAGCAGTTCTTC.

The chain employs TRBV5-5 and TRBJ1-1, with unresolved D. This CDR3 contains 11 residues. The germline V gene has CDR1 SGHKS and CDR2 YYEKEE (reference sequence). V lost 1 base and J lost 4, with 2 bases in between. The CDR3 DNA is TGTGCCAGCAGCTTGTTCACTGAAGCTTTCTTT. This gives the protein CASSLFTEAFF.

This chain connects TRBV6-2 or TRBV6-3 to TRBJ1-2; no firm D call. Germline values: CDR1 MNHEY, CDR2 SVGEGT. This CDR3 is 14 amino acids long. V was pared by 4 bases and J by 6 bases, with 15 bases between. CDR3 sequence reads: CASSFGVDTHGYTF. The CDR3, as DNA: TGTGCCAGCAGTTTCGGGGTCGATACACATGGCTACACCTTC.

This chain joins TRBV24-1 and TRBJ2-1; the D gene is possibly TRBD2 (5 bases). In germline, CDR1 is KGHDR, CDR2 SFDVKD. The CDR3 contains 13 residues. With 1 base removed from V and 10 bases from J, the gap between germline ends came to 10 bases. CDR3 DNA: TGTGCCACCAGTGATTTTGTCGGGATAGAGCAGTTCTTC. This codes for CATSDFVGIEQFF.

The chain links TRBV5-5 to TRBJ2-3, with 12 nucleotides matching TRBD2. Germline-derived CDR1 and CDR2 are SGHKS and YYEKEE (reference sequence). V lost 0 bases to trimming and J lost 5 bases; unmatched junction nucleotides: 7. The CDR3 loop spans 17 amino acids. The CDR3 here is CASSLAGLAGGEDTQYF. The CDR3 DNA reads TGTGCCAGCAGCTTGGCGGGGCTAGCGGGAGGGGAAGATACGCAGTATTTT.

V is TRBV5-4 and J is TRBJ2-7, with 9 nucleotides matching TRBD1. Germline CDR1 SGHNT, CDR2 YYREEE (reference sequence). This CDR3 has 15 amino acids. V shed 3 bases, J shed 6 bases, and the junction held 10 bases outside the gene matches. CDR3 bases: TGTGCCAGCAGCTCCGCTAAACAGGGGGCTGTCGAGCAGTACTTC. Translated, it gives CASSSAKQGAVEQYF.

The chain joins TRBV6-5 to TRBJ1-2; D is possibly TRBD1 (5 bases). The germline V and J ends were trimmed by 6 bases and 6 bases, with 17 bases remaining between them. Germline V gives CDR1 MNHEY, CDR2 SVGAGI. The CDR3 loop spans 14 amino acids. The CDR3 here is CASSGGRDINGYTF. The CDR3 DNA follows: TGTGCCAGCAGCGGAGGCAGGGATATAAATGGCTACACCTTC.

This clone was seen once. V usage is TRBV5-6 and J usage is TRBJ2-7; possibly TRBD1 for D (6 bases). Trimming removed 0 bases from V and 2 bases from J, with 9 bases in between. Germline loops: CDR1 SGHDT, CDR2 YYEEEE. This CDR3 has 14 residues. In nucleotides, the CDR3 is TGTGCCAGCAGCTTGGCCGCAGGGGCCTACGAGCAGTACTTC. Protein sequence: CASSLAAGAYEQYF.

The V and J genes are TRBV6-1 and TRBJ2-7; 11 nucleotides agree with TRBD1. V was clipped by 2 bases and J by 2 bases; unmatched bases: 8. CDR3 size: 17 residues. CDR1 is MNHNS, CDR2 SASEGT, per germline. CDR3: CASSERFPGQGAYEQYF. CDR3 nucleotides: TGTGCCAGCAGTGAAAGGTTTCCGGGACAGGGGGCCTACGAGCAGTACTTC.

V usage is TRBV5-4 and J usage is TRBJ2-2, with TRBD1 matching 8 bases. CDR3 length: 14 residues. Per the germline V gene, CDR1 is SGHNT and CDR2 is YYREEE (reference sequence). The ends lost 4 bases at V and 13 bases at J; junction bases unmatched: 12. CDR3 in amino acids: CASSTQDRVKGLFF. As DNA, the CDR3 is TGTGCCAGCAGCACCCAGGACAGGGTAAAAGGGCTGTTTTTT.

V usage is TRBV7-2 and J usage is TRBJ1-2; 9 bases fit TRBD1. From germline, CDR1 is SGHTA and CDR2 FQGNSA. The CDR3 sequence is 15 residues long. V trimming: 4 bases; J trimming: 5 bases; junction bases outside the gene matches: 8. CDR3 in DNA: TGTGCCAGCAGCTCCCCCGACAGGGGGGTGTATGGCTACACCTTC. This codes for CASSSPDRGVYGYTF. Using reference TRBV7-2 and TRBJ1-2 for the parts outside the CDR3, the full variable domain is GAGVSQSPSNKVTEKGKDVELRCDPISGHTALYWYRQSLGQGLEFLIYFQGNSAPDKSGLPSDRFSAERTGGSVSTLTIQRTQQEDSAVYLCASSSPDRGVYGYTFGSGTRLTVV.